Described below is a single T cell receptor (beta chain) sequence and its context. Its target is not known. Cultured CD4+ T cells had their DNA profiled by the Oncomine TCR Beta short-read assay. Someone extracted genomic DNA from cultured CD4+ T cells. Each CDR3 protein gets one entry after TCRdb re-called the PCR reads with MiXCR. The sample includes about 13,000 distinct CDR3 sequences, around 27% of them seen just once. Germline CDR1 is DFQATT and CDR2 is SNEGSKA (reference sequence). The trim removed 7 bases at V and 0 bases at J, leaving 6 bases unmatched. The CDR3 runs 15 residues. The sample belongs to a study of vaccination and CD4 T cells after COVID-19. Treatment here: roughly 11-day PBMC culture with coronavirus spike peptide pools or control peptides (ViraFEST assay).

This TCR came from a human donor who received a COVID-19 vaccine. The chain joins TRBV20-1 to TRBJ2-5; TRBD2 agrees at 12 bases. The source material was CD4+ T cells from blood, cultured in vitro, sampled before SARS-CoV-2 vaccination. CDR3 sequence (DNA): TGCAGTGTCGCGACTAGCGGGGGCCACCAAGAGACCCAGTACTTC. This codes for CSVATSGGHQETQYF.